This T cell receptor (beta chain) was identified in a study of blood T cell repertoires in COVID-19 (dated by TCRdb to about 2020). With respect to the entire study: Samples from collaborators originated in the United States, Italy and Spain and spanned both the acute and convalescent phases of COVID-19. A de-identified subject ID, COVID-19 status, age in years and sex were almost always included in the sample metadata. The repertoires were made available in a free public database intended to serve as a resource for research on the immune response to SARS-CoV-2. Samples were obtained from the ongoing ImmuneRACE study (first 160 participants) and from about 1,300 subjects provided by 6 global collaborators. Subjects who had been exposed to COVID-19, were actively infected with it, or had recovered from it provided the deeply sampled blood TCRbeta repertoires that made up the dataset. The material from the prospective study consisted of cDNA or gDNA derived from T cells, B-cell-depleted T cells, or PBMCs. Where available, HLA class I and class II types were obtained from metadata supplied by the sample provider rather than from assay-based typing. What the authors observed across the whole study: The amount of clinical and demographic metadata varied by source and participant and was provided uncurated.

Concerning this clone itself: What this receptor recognizes is not known. No clone much larger than this one lies a single base away; base qualities are absent.

From the germline V gene, CDR1 is SGDLS and CDR2 is YYNGEE. V is clipped by 0 bases and J by 4 bases, and the sequence between their germline boundaries is 28 bases long. The CDR3 goes from the cysteine to the phenylalanine over 20 residues. The only DNA kept is the CDR3, 60 bases in frame from the first base. One collaborating source in Seattle enrolled patients during active infection and followed them longitudinally through the course of disease. Each collaborating institution followed its own protocols to collect whole blood in K2EDTA tubes. For TCRbeta analysis, collaborators shipped samples in one of three forms: frozen whole blood, isolated PBMCs, or DNA extracted from either of those sample types. The immunoSEQ Assay, a bias-controlled multiplex PCR, was used to amplify TCRbeta CDR3 regions from genomic DNA. Per the authors' processing: The number of nucleated cells in each sample was estimated from the amplification of reference gene primers within the assay. To quantify the absolute abundance of each unique TCRbeta CDR3 rearrangement, sequence reads were collapsed and filtered. For each sample, productive Simpson clonality was calculated as the square root of Simpson's diversity index across productive rearrangements. This immuneACCESS table, as held by TCRdb, lists in-frame sequences with V and J called but not all clones. Of the missing ones, under half trace to an unresolved V gene in checked studies; the others have no known cause. The D gene and trimming were derived from the DNA, and the V and J assignments and clone size from that table. The sample contains about 340,000 clones, 75% to 90% of them found a single time. Of the sample, 7.1% falls within the top ten clones.

The specimen was peripheral blood. Recombination joined TRBV9 with TRBJ1-1, and the D gene may be TRBD1, 6 bases matching. This clonotype was obtained from a woman aged 60-75 years with COVID-19, enrolled during active disease. This receptor carries the CDR3 CASSVESKGNRVWYGTEAFF. The DNA reads as follows: TGTGCCAGCAGCGTAGAGTCCAAAGGTAACAGGGTCTGGTATGGCACTGAAGCTTTCTTT.